One sample yielded the 26 T cell receptor beta chains listed below, sequenced in a study of T-cell reconstitution after alpha-beta-depleted transplantation in children. Unique molecular identifiers were incorporated during preparation of the TCRbeta library. Using its own MiXCR run on the PCR reads, TCRdb lists one record per CDR3 protein. The sample carries fewer than 700,000 distinct CDR3 sequences, roughly 13% recorded once. The specimen comprised PBMCs, mostly from graft donor cells, sampled 360 days after TCRalphabeta/CD19-depleted stem cell transplant. These receptors all stem from a male patient between 10 and 17 years old who had a stem cell transplant for acute myeloid leukemia, so the T cells may come from the graft donor.

This clonotype was recorded at least ten times. This sequence joins TRBV12-3 or TRBV12-4 and TRBJ2-1; D is unresolved. The CDR3 runs 17 residues. The V end was cut by 10 bases, the J end by 1 base, with 23 bases between. The DNA of the CDR3 is TGTGCCACGCACGGCGCGACGGTGTGGGGATCCTACAATGAGCAGTTCTTC. Its protein is CATHGATVWGSYNEQFF.

V gene TRBV11-2 combines with J gene TRBJ1-3; no definite D call. The CDR3 totals 16 residues. Germline V gene data show CDR1 as SGHAT and CDR2 as FQNNGV. Trimming cost V 0 bases and J 0 bases, with 9 bases left between them. In DNA form, the CDR3 reads TGTGCCAGCAGCTTAGATACGACACCCTCTGGAAACACCATATATTTT. Encoded protein: CASSLDTTPSGNTIYF.

This chain uses TRBV7-9 with TRBJ2-5; 10 bases line up with TRBD2. The trim removed 0 bases at V and 5 bases at J, leaving 3 bases unmatched. The CDR3 loop spans 15 amino acids. CDR1 SEHNR and CDR2 FQNEAQ come from the germline V gene (reference sequence). The CDR3 DNA is TGTGCCAGCAGCTTAGCCCTAGCGGGAGATGAGACCCAGTACTTC. Translation gives CASSLALAGDETQYF.

This clonotype was observed a handful of times. The chain links TRBV3-1 to TRBJ2-7; the match to TRBD2 covers 13 bases. Germline lookup yields CDR1 LGHDT and CDR2 YNNKEL (reference sequence). This CDR3 comprises 17 residues. V trimming: 3 bases; J trimming: 7 bases; junction bases outside the gene matches: 12. The CDR3 DNA is TGTGCCAGCAGCCATTTACTAGCGGGAGGGCCACGAAGGGAGCAGTACTTC. It specifies CASSHLLAGGPRREQYF.

The chain combines TRBV20-1 with TRBJ2-7; 8 positions match TRBD2. The CDR3 runs 14 residues. Per the germline V gene, CDR1 is DFQATT and CDR2 is SNEGSKA (reference sequence). V trimming: 3 bases; J trimming: 7 bases; junction bases outside the gene matches: 11. CDR3 in amino acids: CSARTGLGSGEQYF. CDR3 coding DNA: TGCAGTGCTAGGACGGGACTAGGATCGGGGGAGCAGTACTTC.

The V and J genes are TRBV9 and TRBJ2-3, with D uncertain. V dropped 0 bases and J dropped 1 base, with 3 bases sitting between them. CDR1 is SGDLS and CDR2 is YYNGEE in the germline V gene. The CDR3 has 13 amino acids. CDR3 sequence reads: CASSVVGTDTQYF. For the CDR3, the DNA is TGTGCCAGCAGCGTAGTGGGCACAGATACGCAGTATTTT.

This clonotype occurred a few times. V and J are TRBV29-1 and TRBJ1-5; 9 nucleotides match TRBD1. Trimming at V came to 5 bases and at J to 6 bases, leaving 5 bases not matched to a gene. The CDR3 consists of 13 residues. CDR1 and CDR2 from the germline V gene are SQVTM and ANQGSEA. The CDR3 loop reads CSVPGQGSQPQHF. The CDR3 DNA is TGCAGCGTTCCTGGACAGGGGAGTCAGCCCCAGCATTTT.

This clonotype was counted a few times. The chain carries TRBV4-2 and TRBJ2-1; 12 bases match TRBD2. The CDR3 is 20 residues long. Trimming took 4 bases from V and 3 from J; bases not matched to a gene: 16. CDR1 LGHNA and CDR2 YNFKEQ come from the germline V gene. CDR3 amino acids: CASSLQASTSGRRYYNEQFF. CDR3 bases: TGTGCCAGCAGCCTGCAGGCATCGACTAGCGGGAGAAGGTACTACAATGAGCAGTTCTTC.

V gene TRBV6-4 combines with J gene TRBJ2-3; 7 bases align to TRBD1. V dropped 4 bases and J dropped 2; count of bases not matched to a gene: 6. The CDR3 covers 15 residues. Looked up from germline, CDR1 is MRHNA and CDR2 is SNTAGT. The CDR3 sequence: CASSARDRFTDTQYF. DNA for the CDR3: TGTGCCAGCAGTGCCCGGGACAGATTCACAGATACGCAGTATTTT.

Details on this clonotype: This sequence may be a read error, since a much larger clone differs from it by one base. This chain uses TRBV10-3 with TRBJ2-1; no clear D. The CDR3 has 10 residues. Germline loops: CDR1 ENHRY, CDR2 SYGVKD. CDR3: CAISKSETFF. The DNA of the CDR3 is TGTGCCATCAGTAAGTCCGAGACGTTCTTC.

This clonotype was recorded a few times. This chain uses TRBV6-2 or TRBV6-3 with TRBJ2-2; TRBD2 matches at 10 bases. After removal of 0 bases from V and 0 bases from J, the junction contained 7 bases not matched to a gene. Germline V gene data show CDR1 as MNHEY and CDR2 as SVGEGT. This CDR3 spans 19 amino acids. In nucleotides, the CDR3 is TGTGCCAGCAGTTACTCGAAAGCTAGCGGGAGCCCGAACACCGGGGAGCTGTTTTTT. This translates into CASSYSKASGSPNTGELFF.

The chain has TRBV12-3 or TRBV12-4 and TRBJ2-2, with a weak D call TRBD2 (6 bases). V lost 6 bases, J lost 3 bases, and 20 bases lay in between. The CDR3 totals 17 residues. The CDR3 spells CASSYYQEGWDTGELFF. DNA for the CDR3: TGTGCCAGCAGCTACTATCAGGAGGGCTGGGACACCGGGGAGCTGTTTTTT.

This clonotype was seen a single time. This rearrangement joins TRBV20-1 to TRBJ2-3; 8 bases match TRBD2. J lost 2 bases, V lost 4 bases, and 8 bases had no gene match. The germline V gene encodes CDR1 DFQATT and CDR2 SNEGSKA (reference sequence). This CDR3 spans 15 amino acids. Here the CDR3 reads CSATETSVITDTQYF. The CDR3, as DNA: TGCAGTGCTACCGAGACTAGCGTTATCACAGATACGCAGTATTTT.

A few counts support this clonotype. V gene TRBV20-1 combines with J gene TRBJ2-5, with D possibly being TRBD1 (6 bases). CDR1 DFQATT and CDR2 SNEGSKA come from the germline V gene (reference sequence). V shed 5 bases and J shed 1 base, with 14 bases lying between them. The CDR3 spans 14 residues. This chain's CDR3 is CSASTRDIQETQYF. For the CDR3, the DNA is TGCAGTGCTTCCACCCGGGACATCCAAGAGACCCAGTACTTC.

This clonotype was recorded at least ten times. CDR3: CASSLTTSNTGELFF. CDR3 sequence (DNA): TGCGCCAGCAGCTTGACAACTTCGAACACCGGGGAGCTGTTTTTT. The rearrangement joins TRBV5-1 to TRBJ2-2; D is ambiguous. V was shortened by 1 base and J by 0 bases, with 7 bases between the two germline ends. The CDR3 runs 15 residues. Germline loops: CDR1 SGHRS, CDR2 YFSETQ.

The chain is built from TRBV6-5 and TRBJ2-2, with 10 nucleotides matching TRBD2. The CDR3 loop spans 15 amino acids. The junction had 5 bases not matched to a gene; V was cut back by 3 bases and J by 7 bases. Germline loops: CDR1 MNHEY, CDR2 SVGAGI. CDR3 in DNA: TGTGCCAGCAGTTATAGGCTAGCGGGAGTCGGGGAGCTGTTTTTT. Amino acids: CASSYRLAGVGELFF.

There are a few counts of this clonotype. The rearrangement links TRBV7-2 to TRBJ2-4; possibly TRBD1 or TRBD2 for D (6 bases each). Trimming removed 7 bases from V and 3 bases from J, with 10 bases in between. The germline CDR1 and CDR2 sequences are SGHTA and FQGNSA. CDR3 length: 13 amino acids. Here the CDR3 reads CASTEGGKNIQYF. The CDR3 DNA reads as TGTGCCAGCACCGAGGGGGGCAAAAACATTCAGTACTTC.

The chain recombines TRBV7-8 with TRBJ2-1; 10 bases agree with TRBD2. The V segment lost 1 base and the J segment 12 bases; nucleotides outside the gene matches: 9. Looked up from germline, CDR1 is SGHVS and CDR2 is FQNEAQ. The CDR3 contains 15 residues. The CDR3 here is CASSLDRLAGVRQFF. The CDR3 DNA is TGTGCCAGCAGCTTAGATCGGCTAGCGGGAGTGAGGCAGTTCTTC. Full variable domain (missing parts from reference TRBV7-8 and TRBJ2-1): GAGVSQSPRYKVAKRGQDVALRCDPISGHVSLFWYQQALGQGPEFLTYFQNEAQLDKSGLPSDRFFAERPEGSVSTLKIQRTQQEDSAVYLCASSLDRLAGVRQFFGPGTRLTVL.

Only a few counts were recorded for this clonotype. This CDR3 reads CASSITTSGDTDTQYF. The DNA of the CDR3 is TGTGCCAGCAGCATAACTACCAGCGGGGATACAGATACGCAGTATTTT. The V call is TRBV9, the J call TRBJ2-3; 7 nucleotides align to TRBD2. The CDR3 has 16 amino acids. V dropped 4 bases and J dropped 3; count of bases not matched to a gene: 11. The germline CDR1 and CDR2 sequences are SGDLS and YYNGEE.

The chain recombines TRBV10-3 with TRBJ2-1; 12 positions match TRBD2. The CDR3 consists of 15 residues. The trim removed 5 bases at V and 10 bases at J, leaving 9 bases unmatched. Germline V gene sequence: CDR1 ENHRY, CDR2 SYGVKD. The CDR3 region is CAISISTSGSGEQFF. The CDR3 nucleotides read TGTGCCATCAGTATCTCGACTAGCGGGAGCGGGGAGCAGTTCTTC.

This clonotype has just a few counts. The DNA of the CDR3 is TGCAGTGCTAGATATAGCGGGGACTACAATGAGCAGTTCTTC. Residues: CSARYSGDYNEQFF. This rearrangement joins TRBV20-1 to TRBJ2-1; TRBD2 matches 8 bases. Trimming took 2 bases from V and 3 from J; bases not matched to a gene: 3. The CDR3 sequence is 14 residues long. The germline V gene encodes CDR1 DFQATT and CDR2 SNEGSKA (reference sequence).

The rearrangement links TRBV20-1 to TRBJ2-7; D is perhaps TRBD1 (5 bases). Germline V gives CDR1 DFQATT, CDR2 SNEGSKA (reference sequence). Trimming removed 3 bases from V and 3 bases from J, with 9 bases in between. CDR3 length equals 12 residues. The CDR3 loop is CSASQGVYEQYF. The CDR3 region has the DNA TGCAGTGCTAGTCAAGGGGTCTACGAGCAGTACTTC.

This clonotype was found a few times. This rearrangement joins TRBV5-6 to TRBJ2-1; a weak D match, TRBD1 (6 bases). Trimming shortened V by 0 bases and J by 3 bases, and 10 bases separated the two germline ends. In germline, CDR1 is SGHDT, CDR2 YYEEEE. The CDR3 covers 15 residues. CDR3 nucleotide sequence: TGTGCCAGCAGCTTGGATCCAGGGGACTACAATGAGCAGTTCTTC. Protein product: CASSLDPGDYNEQFF.

The sample holds many counts of this clonotype. This chain joins TRBV12-3 or TRBV12-4 and TRBJ2-1, with 7 positions matching TRBD1. This CDR3 contains 15 residues. The V gene end was trimmed by 6 bases and the J gene end by 7 bases; junction bases not matched to a gene: 12. Here the CDR3 reads CASRSTLDRENEQFF. DNA for the CDR3: TGTGCCAGCAGATCTACCCTCGACAGGGAGAATGAGCAGTTCTTC.

The CDR3 region is CASSLPGVLTDTQYF. In DNA form, the CDR3 reads TGTGCCAGCAGCTTGCCAGGCGTCCTCACAGATACGCAGTATTTT. The chain recombines TRBV5-4 with TRBJ2-3; D unresolved. V was cut by 1 base and J by 2 bases, with 11 bases left in between. The CDR3 is made up of 15 amino acids. The germline V gene encodes CDR1 SGHNT and CDR2 YYREEE (reference sequence). Supplemented by reference TRBV5-4 and TRBJ2-3, the full variable domain reads ETGVTQSPTHLIKTRGQQVTLRCSSQSGHNTVSWYQQALGQGPQFIFQYYREEENGRGNFPPRFSGLQFPNYSSELNVNALELDDSALYLCASSLPGVLTDTQYFGPGTRLTVL.

This clonotype has ten or more counts. The rearrangement links TRBV29-1 to TRBJ2-7; the D call may be TRBD1 or TRBD2 (5 bases each). V was cut by 5 bases and J by 2 bases, with 10 bases left in between. The CDR3 sequence is 12 residues long. The germline V gene has CDR1 SQVTM and CDR2 ANQGSEA. CDR3 sequence: CSVTGTPYEQYF. CDR3 bases: TGCAGCGTTACCGGGACCCCCTACGAGCAGTACTTC.